The clone carrying this T cell receptor (beta chain) was seen at least ten times. What it recognizes is unknown. TCRdb processed the 5' RACE reads anew with MiXCR; each CDR3 protein has one entry. The repertoire holds about 13,000 distinct CDR3 sequences, 5.1% seen once, with 25% in the top ten. This entry is derived from a study of spatial heterogeneity in lung cancer. Looking at the study overall: Sequences of the beta chain were consistently detected in greater numbers than alpha-chain sequences. Tumor regions showed TCR transcript counts that correlated strongly with a T cell module score from matched bulk RNA-seq.

Time point given: sample taken at primary tumor resection. Whole RNA was taken from tumor, nontumor lung or frozen PBMC; it was then sequenced unsorted. The CDR3 is 13 residues long. Germline CDR1 and CDR2: SNHLY and FYNNEI. Trimming stripped 5 bases from V and 0 bases from J, with 7 bases between. Study-level findings and limits: For expanded intratumoral alpha and beta TCRs, counts tracked tumor mutation counts. Ubiquitous and regional expanded TCR counts tracked ubiquitous and regional nonsynonymous mutations, respectively.

The chain employs TRBV2 and TRBJ1-1, with a weak D call TRBD1 (5 bases). The receptor's source is a male donor with early-stage non-small cell lung cancer. This material consisted of lung tumor tissue, taken at surgery. The CDR3 reads CASSLQVNTEAFF. The CDR3 nucleotides are TGTGCCAGCAGTCTACAGGTGAACACTGAAGCTTTCTTT.